Below are 10 T cell receptor beta chains sequenced from a single sample in a study of blood T cell repertoires in COVID-19. Sequenced by immunoSEQ multiplex PCR; TCRdb stores in-frame clones only, minus some. The repertoire consists of under 200,000 clones, with over 75% occurring once and the leading ten covering over 10%. Sequenced sample: peripheral blood. These receptors were collected from a man between 65 and 79 years old who had recovered from COVID-19.

The V call is TRBV2, the J call TRBJ1-6, with TRBD1 identical over 7 bases. Losses at the gene ends were 4 bases for V and 7 bases for J; bases not matched to a gene: 7. This CDR3 comprises 15 residues. Germline V gives CDR1 SNHLY, CDR2 FYNNEI. This CDR3 is CASSGWDRKNSPLHF. CDR3 coding DNA: TGTGCCAGCAGTGGGTGGGACAGAAAAAATTCACCCCTCCACTTT. The variable domain in full, with the rest retrieved from reference TRBV2 and TRBJ1-6, is EPEVTQTPSHQVTQMGQEVILRCVPISNHLYFYWYRQILGQKVEFLVSFYNNEISEKSEIFDDQFSVERPDGSNFTLKIRSTKLEDSAMYFCASSGWDRKNSPLHFGNGTRLTVT.

This CDR3 is CASSGNTGQYTGELFF. CDR3 sequence (DNA): TGTGCCAGCAGCGGAAACACAGGGCAGTACACCGGGGAGCTGTTTTTT. The chain has TRBV13 and TRBJ2-2; possible D gene TRBD1, 6 bases. V lost 5 bases and J lost 3, with 16 bases in between. The CDR3 is made up of 16 amino acids. Per germline, CDR1 PRHDT and CDR2 FYEKMQ (reference sequence).

This sequence joins TRBV11-3 and TRBJ2-3; 9 bases agree with TRBD1. Germline-derived CDR1 and CDR2 are SGHNT and YENEEA. J was trimmed by 5 bases and V by 4 bases; bases with no gene match: 7. The CDR3 is 15 amino acids. The DNA of the CDR3 is TGTGCCAGCAGCTCCAGGGGACAGGGACAAGATACGCAGTATTTT. It specifies CASSSRGQGQDTQYF.

The chain recombines TRBV15 with TRBJ2-5, with 14 bases lining up with TRBD2. CDR3 size: 17 residues. After removal of 2 bases from V and 4 bases from J, the junction contained 6 bases not matched to a gene. Germline-derived CDR1 and CDR2 are LNHNV and YYDKDF (reference sequence). CDR3 in amino acids: CATSRTGLAGVIETQYF. The CDR3 DNA follows: TGTGCCACCAGCAGAACGGGACTAGCGGGAGTCATAGAGACCCAGTACTTC.

This chain connects TRBV29-1 to TRBJ2-5, with D tentatively TRBD2 (6 bases). V lost 3 bases, J lost 2 bases, and 16 bases lay in between. The V gene's germline CDR1 is SQVTM and CDR2 ANQGSEA. CDR3 length equals 15 residues. CDR3 sequence (DNA): TGCAGCGTTGATTGGAGGGGAGGTAGGCAAGAGACCCAGTACTTC. Translated: CSVDWRGGRQETQYF.

The chain recombines TRBV3-1 (or the pseudogene TRBV3-2) with TRBJ2-1; TRBD2 agrees at 12 bases. After removal of 4 bases from V and 7 bases from J, the junction contained 11 bases not matched to a gene. The CDR3 totals 17 residues. Germline lookup yields CDR1 LGHDT and CDR2 YNNKEL (reference sequence). The CDR3 sequence: CASSPSGGTSGRNEQFF. CDR3 bases: TGTGCCAGCAGCCCATCGGGGGGAACTAGCGGGAGGAATGAGCAGTTCTTC.

The chain recombines TRBV14 with TRBJ2-1; 8 nucleotides align to TRBD2. Germline lookup yields CDR1 SGHDN and CDR2 FVKESK. The CDR3 extends over 19 amino acids. V gave up 4 bases and J gave up 2 bases; unmatched junction bases: 16. The CDR3 DNA follows: TGTGCCAGCAGCCCCCCCAGCGGGAGACCAGGCGGGGCCTACAATGAGCAGTTCTTC. It encodes CASSPPSGRPGGAYNEQFF. Full variable domain (outside the CDR3, taken from reference TRBV14 and TRBJ2-1): EAGVTQFPSHSVIEKGQTVTLRCDPISGHDNLYWYRRVMGKEIKFLLHFVKESKQDESGMPNNRFLAERTGGTYSTLKVQPAELEDSGVYFCASSPPSGRPGGAYNEQFFGPGTRLTVL.

This clone was detected once. The chain joins TRBV7-2 to TRBJ2-2; tentative D call: TRBD2 (6 bases). CDR3 size: 15 residues. CDR1 is SGHTA, CDR2 FQGNSA, per germline. V was shortened by 5 bases and J by 2 bases, with 12 bases between the two germline ends. The CDR3 nucleotides read TGTGCCAGCAGCCGCGGGACGCCCAACACCGGGGAGCTGTTTTTT. Protein sequence: CASSRGTPNTGELFF.

This chain joins TRBV10-3 and TRBJ2-3; 10 bases agree with TRBD1. J gave up 1 base and V 6 bases, and 1 base lay outside the gene matches. The CDR3 length is 14 residues. Germline CDR1 and CDR2: ENHRY and SYGVKD. CDR3 amino acids: CAIRGQGGTDTQYF. CDR3 in DNA: TGTGCCATCAGAGGACAGGGGGGCACAGATACGCAGTATTTT.

J is TRBJ1-5 and V is TRBV29-1, with D maybe TRBD1 (5 bases). The length of the CDR3 is 13 residues. CDR1 is SQVTM and CDR2 is ANQGSEA in the germline V gene. Trimming removed 7 bases from V and 3 bases from J, with 13 bases in between. This CDR3 is CSAGKGPNQPQHF. CDR3 coding DNA: TGCAGCGCCGGAAAGGGGCCCAATCAGCCCCAGCATTTT.